A selection of T cell receptor beta chains follows, all from one sample in a study of T cell responses to AZD1222 COVID-19 vaccine. Using immunoSEQ multiplex PCR, the repertoire was profiled, and TCRdb retains in-frame clones only, with some absent. This sample yields approximately 24,000 clones, of which 88% are seen a single time; about 2.7% belongs to the top ten. This material consisted of peripheral blood, taken 28 days after the second AZD1222 dose. The receptors shown here come from an adult who received the AZD1222 COVID-19 vaccine. The CDR3 runs from the conserved cysteine through the conserved F or W. A D gene is named only where the DNA matches it firmly. A row's size may be missing; if present it is once, few, many or a size class.

j_call,d_call,clone_size,v_call,cdr3_nt,cdr3_aa
TRBJ2-5,NA,NA,TRBV28,TGTGCCAGCACCAAACCCGAGGGGGGGGGCATCGCCCAGTACTTC,CASTKPEGGGIAQYF
TRBJ1-2,NA,NA,TRBV2,TGTGCCAGTTGGGGACGGGATGGCTACACCTTC,CASWGRDGYTF
TRBJ2-1,NA,once,TRBV4-3,TGCGCCAGCAGAAGTCAGGGATTGAATGAGCAGTTCTTC,CASRSQGLNEQFF
TRBJ2-7,NA,NA,TRBV2,TGTGCCAGCACCCGGGACACCACCTACGAGCAGTACTTC,CASTRDTTYEQYF
TRBJ2-1,NA,NA,TRBV7-9,TGTGCCAGCAGCTTAGCGGTGCAGGCTGGTGAGCAGTTCTTC,CASSLAVQAGEQFF
TRBJ1-4,NA,NA,TRBV6-5,TGTGCCAGCAAAGTCGGAGAGGGGATTAATGAAAAACTGTTTTTT,CASKVGEGINEKLFF
TRBJ2-7,NA,NA,TRBV11-3,TGTGCCAGCAGCCCCGGGGCTGGCTACGAGCAGTACTTC,CASSPGAGYEQYF
TRBJ1-6,NA,NA,TRBV3-1/TRBV3-2,TGTGCCAGCAGCGCCGGACAGACCAATTCACCCCTCCACTTT,CASSAGQTNSPLHF
TRBJ1-6,NA,NA,TRBV20-1,TGCAGTGCTAGTAAGCAGAGCTCCTATAATTCACCCCTCCACTTT,CSASKQSSYNSPLHF
TRBJ2-3,NA,NA,TRBV12-5,TGTGCTAGTGGTTTGACTATCGGGTCCACAGATACGCAGTATTTT,CASGLTIGSTDTQYF
TRBJ2-7,TRBD2,NA,TRBV5-1,TGCGCCAGCAGCTTGCAGCGGGGGACCTACGAGCAGTACTTC,CASSLQRGTYEQYF
TRBJ1-6,NA,NA,TRBV15,TGTGCCACCAGCTTACAGGAAGGACCCCTCCACTTT,CATSLQEGPLHF
TRBJ2-7,NA,NA,TRBV7-8,TGTGCCAGCAGCCCATTCGGACAAGAAAACCCGGGGGAGCAGTACTTC,CASSPFGQENPGEQYF
TRBJ1-5,NA,NA,TRBV28,TGTGCCAGCATCCAGGGGAACGAGCCCCAGCATTTT,CASIQGNEPQHF
TRBJ2-7,NA,NA,TRBV6-5,TGTGCCAGCAGGACGACAGGCTCCTACGAGCAGTACTTC,CASRTTGSYEQYF
TRBJ1-5,NA,NA,TRBV19,TGTGCCAGTAGTTTACAGGTGTTGTATAGCAATCAGCCCCAGCATTTT,CASSLQVLYSNQPQHF
TRBJ2-2,TRBD2,NA,TRBV28,TGTGCCAGCAGTCCCGCGGGGGGCGCCGGGGAGCTGTTTTTT,CASSPAGGAGELFF